Described below is a single T cell receptor (beta chain) sequence and its context. This specimen belongs to a study of blood T cells in healthy people across ages. PCR was performed a second time for about 7 to 12 cycles using a sample-barcoded 5' primer and a J-beta primer mix. TCRdb called the 5' RACE reads again in MiXCR, with one record for every CDR3 protein. The sample yields about 1.4 million distinct CDR3 sequences, around 59% seen once. The V end lost 2 bases, the J end lost 6 bases, and 16 bases lay between the germline ends. This CDR3 spans 15 amino acids. The germline CDR1 and CDR2 sequences are SGHRS and YFSETQ.

This sequence was found in a man between 18 and 29 years old in good health. Sequencing was performed on blood. V and J are TRBV5-1 and TRBJ2-3; D remains ambiguous. The CDR3 region is CASSFLGRALDTQYF. The CDR3, as DNA: TGCGCCAGCAGCTTCCTCGGAAGGGCCTTGGATACGCAGTATTTT.